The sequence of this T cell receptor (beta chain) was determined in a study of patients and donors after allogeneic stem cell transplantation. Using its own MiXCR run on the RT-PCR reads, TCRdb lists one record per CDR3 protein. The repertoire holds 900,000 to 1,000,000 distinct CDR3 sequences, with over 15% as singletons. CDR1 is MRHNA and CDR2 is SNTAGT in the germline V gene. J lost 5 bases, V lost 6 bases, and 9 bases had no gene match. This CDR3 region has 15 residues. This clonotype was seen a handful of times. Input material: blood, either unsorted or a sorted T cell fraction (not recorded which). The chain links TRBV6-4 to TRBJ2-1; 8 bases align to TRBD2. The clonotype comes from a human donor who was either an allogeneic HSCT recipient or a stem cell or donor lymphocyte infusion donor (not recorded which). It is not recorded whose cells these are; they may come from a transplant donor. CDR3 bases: TGTGCCAGCAGCCTAGAAGCGGGGGACCACAATGAGCAGTTCTTC. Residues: CASSLEAGDHNEQFF.